Listed below are T cell receptor beta chains from one sample, sequenced in a study of neurological immune-mediated disorders. MiXCR, run by TCRdb on the 5' RACE reads, gives a single entry per CDR3 protein. The data contain about 70,000 distinct CDR3 sequences, approximately 5% of them singletons. Sequenced sample: PBMCs. Source of these receptors: a woman between 65 and 79 years old with multiple sclerosis. Both conserved end residues are part of each CDR3. The order of the fields is V gene, J gene, D gene, clone size, CDR3 DNA, CDR3 protein. The D gene is left open where the match is weak. Size is stated for part of the rows, as once, few or many counts, or as a class when the clone is expanded.

V gene: TRBV5-1
J gene: TRBJ2-3
D gene: TRBD2
clone size: many
CDR3 DNA: TGCGCCAGCAGCGACGGGACTAGCGGAACTAGCACAGATACGCAGTATTTT
CDR3 protein: CASSDGTSGTSTDTQYF

V gene: TRBV4-1
J gene: TRBJ1-1
D gene: -
clone size: many
CDR3 DNA: TGCGCCAGCAGCCAAGAGAAGAGAGGGCGGAACACTGAAGCTTTCTTT
CDR3 protein: CASSQEKRGRNTEAFF

V gene: TRBV7-2
J gene: TRBJ2-7
D gene: TRBD2
clone size: many
CDR3 DNA: TGTGCCAGCAGCTTCCCGACAGCGGGAACCTACGAGCAGTACTTC
CDR3 protein: CASSFPTAGTYEQYF

V gene: TRBV6-5
J gene: TRBJ1-6
D gene: -
clone size: many
CDR3 DNA: TGTGCCAGCAGTCCTCGGGCAGGGCGGAATTCACCCCTCCACTTT
CDR3 protein: CASSPRAGRNSPLHF

V gene: TRBV7-9
J gene: TRBJ2-3
D gene: TRBD2
clone size: many
CDR3 DNA: TGTGCCAGCAGCTTTGGACTAGCGGGAAACAGGGCGCAGTATTTT
CDR3 protein: CASSFGLAGNRAQYF

V gene: TRBV10-3
J gene: TRBJ2-1
D gene: -
clone size: many
CDR3 DNA: TGTGCCAGTCGGGCTAGTTCCAATGAGCAGTTCTTC
CDR3 protein: CASRASSNEQFF

V gene: TRBV7-8
J gene: TRBJ2-5
D gene: -
clone size: many
CDR3 DNA: TGTGCCAGCAGCTTTACTAGCTATAAGGAGACCCAGTACTTC
CDR3 protein: CASSFTSYKETQYF

V gene: TRBV7-6
J gene: TRBJ2-3
D gene: -
clone size: few
CDR3 DNA: TGTGCCAGCAGCCAATTGGTAGCGGAAAGCACAGATACGCAGTATTTT
CDR3 protein: CASSQLVAESTDTQYF

V gene: TRBV5-1
J gene: TRBJ2-5
D gene: -
clone size: many
CDR3 DNA: TGCGCCAGCAGCTTGGCCAAGGCAGTCCAAGAGACCCAGTACTTC
CDR3 protein: CASSLAKAVQETQYF

V gene: TRBV20-1
J gene: TRBJ1-2
D gene: -
clone size: many
CDR3 DNA: TGCAGTGGAAGAAAGCAGGGACGAGGCTACACCTTC
CDR3 protein: CSGRKQGRGYTF

V gene: TRBV5-1
J gene: TRBJ2-1
D gene: TRBD1
clone size: many
CDR3 DNA: TGCGCCAGCAGCTTTAACGACAGGGAGTGGTTCTTC
CDR3 protein: CASSFNDREWFF

V gene: TRBV5-1
J gene: TRBJ2-1
D gene: TRBD1
clone size: many
CDR3 DNA: TGCGCCAGCAGCGGCCGGACAGGGGGGTACAATGAGCAGTTCTTC
CDR3 protein: CASSGRTGGYNEQFF

V gene: TRBV7-2
J gene: TRBJ2-7
D gene: -
clone size: many
CDR3 DNA: TGTGCCAGCAGCCTAAGCACCTACGAGCAGTACTTC
CDR3 protein: CASSLSTYEQYF

V gene: TRBV9
J gene: TRBJ2-5
D gene: -
clone size: -
CDR3 DNA: TGTGCCAGCAGCGTAGGGCAGGGCGAGACCCAGTACTTC
CDR3 protein: CASSVGQGETQYF

V gene: TRBV20-1
J gene: TRBJ2-5
D gene: -
clone size: many
CDR3 DNA: TGCAGTGCTTTTTCTGGTATGGAGACCCAGTACTTC
CDR3 protein: CSAFSGMETQYF

V gene: TRBV20-1
J gene: TRBJ2-7
D gene: -
clone size: medium-sized
CDR3 DNA: TGCAGTGCTAGAGATGACTCCTACGAGCAGTACTTC
CDR3 protein: CSARDDSYEQYF

V gene: TRBV5-1
J gene: TRBJ2-1
D gene: TRBD2
clone size: many
CDR3 DNA: TGCGCCAGCAGCTTGGCCCCACCTCTAGCGGGAGGGCCGGATGAGCAGTTCTTC
CDR3 protein: CASSLAPPLAGGPDEQFF

V gene: TRBV20-1
J gene: TRBJ1-5
D gene: -
clone size: many
CDR3 DNA: TGCAGTGCTAGAGGGGATACCAATCAGCCCCAGCATTTT
CDR3 protein: CSARGDTNQPQHF

V gene: TRBV7-8
J gene: TRBJ2-5
D gene: TRBD1
clone size: many
CDR3 DNA: TGTGCCAGCAGCCGTACCCAGGGGGCCGGGACCCAGTACTTC
CDR3 protein: CASSRTQGAGTQYF

V gene: TRBV20-1
J gene: TRBJ1-1
D gene: -
clone size: many
CDR3 DNA: TGCAGTGCTAGTACAGGGAGTAACACTGAAGCTTTCTTT
CDR3 protein: CSASTGSNTEAFF

V gene: TRBV12-3/TRBV12-4
J gene: TRBJ2-3
D gene: -
clone size: many
CDR3 DNA: TGTGCCAGCAGTTTAGCGGGAGTGGTGTCCGTGGTGGATACGCAGTATTTT
CDR3 protein: CASSLAGVVSVVDTQYF

V gene: TRBV24-1
J gene: TRBJ2-3
D gene: -
clone size: many
CDR3 DNA: TGTGCCACCAGTGATTCGGACTCCTCTAGAATAGATACGCAGTATTTT
CDR3 protein: CATSDSDSSRIDTQYF

V gene: TRBV20-1
J gene: TRBJ2-1
D gene: TRBD2
clone size: many
CDR3 DNA: TGCAGTGTTTCCCGGACTAGCGGAGCCAATGAGCAGTTCTTC
CDR3 protein: CSVSRTSGANEQFF

V gene: TRBV12-3/TRBV12-4
J gene: TRBJ1-1
D gene: -
clone size: many
CDR3 DNA: TGTGCCACCCAGGGGTACGCTGAAGCTTTCTTT
CDR3 protein: CATQGYAEAFF

V gene: TRBV7-2
J gene: TRBJ2-5
D gene: -
clone size: many
CDR3 DNA: TGTGCCAGCAGCCCGGGGGGCACCCTAGGGGAGACCCAGTACTTC
CDR3 protein: CASSPGGTLGETQYF

V gene: TRBV12-3/TRBV12-4
J gene: TRBJ1-1
D gene: -
clone size: many
CDR3 DNA: TGTGCCAGCAGTCCGGGACAAATGAACACTGAAGCTTTCTTT
CDR3 protein: CASSPGQMNTEAFF

V gene: TRBV7-8
J gene: TRBJ2-3
D gene: TRBD1
clone size: many
CDR3 DNA: TGTGCCAGCAGCTTACCCCGGGACAGGGGATTGTCCGATACGCAGTATTTT
CDR3 protein: CASSLPRDRGLSDTQYF

V gene: TRBV28
J gene: TRBJ2-2
D gene: -
clone size: many
CDR3 DNA: TGTGCCAGCAGGACGGAAGATTCGAACACCGGGGAGCTGTTTTTT
CDR3 protein: CASRTEDSNTGELFF

V gene: TRBV5-1
J gene: TRBJ1-3
D gene: -
clone size: many
CDR3 DNA: TGCGCCAGCAGCGAACGCCCGGGAGCAAACACCATATATTTT
CDR3 protein: CASSERPGANTIYF

V gene: TRBV6-2/TRBV6-3
J gene: TRBJ2-1
D gene: -
clone size: many
CDR3 DNA: TGTGCCAGCAGTCTACAGGGAGAGCAGTTCTTC
CDR3 protein: CASSLQGEQFF

V gene: TRBV7-9
J gene: TRBJ1-4
D gene: -
clone size: many
CDR3 DNA: TGTGCCAGCAGCCGTCGACAGGATAATGAAAAACTGTTTTTT
CDR3 protein: CASSRRQDNEKLFF

V gene: TRBV4-3
J gene: TRBJ2-3
D gene: TRBD2
clone size: many
CDR3 DNA: TGCGCCAGCAGCCAAGATTGGACTAGCGGGGCCGCGACAGATACGCAGTATTTT
CDR3 protein: CASSQDWTSGAATDTQYF

V gene: TRBV10-3
J gene: TRBJ2-5
D gene: TRBD1
clone size: many
CDR3 DNA: TGTGCCATCAGGCAGGGACAGGAAGAGACCCAGTACTTC
CDR3 protein: CAIRQGQEETQYF

V gene: TRBV2
J gene: TRBJ2-7
D gene: -
clone size: many
CDR3 DNA: TGTGCCAGCAGTCCTACAGGGGCGGGAGAGCAGTACTTC
CDR3 protein: CASSPTGAGEQYF

V gene: TRBV7-8
J gene: TRBJ2-1
D gene: -
clone size: many
CDR3 DNA: TGTGCCAGCAGGTTATCGGGGGAACAGTTCTTC
CDR3 protein: CASRLSGEQFF

V gene: TRBV5-1
J gene: TRBJ2-2
D gene: -
clone size: many
CDR3 DNA: TGCGCCAGCAGCTTCTACGGAGGCGGGGAGCTGTTTTTT
CDR3 protein: CASSFYGGGELFF

V gene: TRBV29-1
J gene: TRBJ2-5
D gene: TRBD1
clone size: -
CDR3 DNA: TGCAGCGTTGAAGACGACAGGGGGGAGACCCAGTACTTC
CDR3 protein: CSVEDDRGETQYF

V gene: TRBV24-1
J gene: TRBJ2-3
D gene: -
clone size: many
CDR3 DNA: TGTGCCACCGCCTCCCCAATTTGGATTGATACGCAGTATTTT
CDR3 protein: CATASPIWIDTQYF

V gene: TRBV5-1
J gene: TRBJ2-1
D gene: TRBD2
clone size: many
CDR3 DNA: TGCGCCAGCAGCGGGACTAGCGGGACACACAATGAGCAGTTCTTC
CDR3 protein: CASSGTSGTHNEQFF

V gene: TRBV7-9
J gene: TRBJ2-1
D gene: TRBD2
clone size: many
CDR3 DNA: TGTGCCAGCAGCTCTTCTAGCGGGAGGGCCCATATTGATGAGCAGTTCTTC
CDR3 protein: CASSSSSGRAHIDEQFF

V gene: TRBV12-3/TRBV12-4
J gene: TRBJ1-1
D gene: -
clone size: many
CDR3 DNA: TGTGCCAGCAGTCCCCGGGGGCCCTTTGGCACTGAAGCTTTCTTT
CDR3 protein: CASSPRGPFGTEAFF

V gene: TRBV20-1
J gene: TRBJ2-7
D gene: TRBD2
clone size: many
CDR3 DNA: TGCAGTGCTAGGGTAGCGGGAAGTGGGTACGAGCAGTACTTC
CDR3 protein: CSARVAGSGYEQYF

V gene: TRBV7-3
J gene: TRBJ2-1
D gene: TRBD2
clone size: many
CDR3 DNA: TGTGCCAGCAGCCCAAGGACTAGCGGGAGGGGCGTACCCTACAATGAGCAGTTCTTC
CDR3 protein: CASSPRTSGRGVPYNEQFF

V gene: TRBV20-1
J gene: TRBJ1-2
D gene: -
clone size: many
CDR3 DNA: TGCAGTGCCCCGGAGGGGGGGCCCAACTATGGCTACACCTTC
CDR3 protein: CSAPEGGPNYGYTF

V gene: TRBV5-1
J gene: TRBJ2-3
D gene: TRBD1
clone size: -
CDR3 DNA: TGCGCCAGCCAGAGACAGGGGTCTAGCACAGATACGCAGTATTTT
CDR3 protein: CASQRQGSSTDTQYF

V gene: TRBV5-6
J gene: TRBJ1-1
D gene: -
clone size: many
CDR3 DNA: TGTGCCAGCAGCTTCTCAAAAGAAGCTTTCTTT
CDR3 protein: CASSFSKEAFF

V gene: TRBV7-2
J gene: TRBJ1-3
D gene: TRBD1
clone size: many
CDR3 DNA: TGTGCCAGCAGCCCGGACAGGGAGAGGAGCGGAAACACCATATATTTT
CDR3 protein: CASSPDRERSGNTIYF

V gene: TRBV9
J gene: TRBJ2-1
D gene: TRBD2
clone size: many
CDR3 DNA: TGTGCCAGCAGCGTAGTCAGCGGGAGGGAGGGTGAGCAGTTCTTC
CDR3 protein: CASSVVSGREGEQFF

V gene: TRBV20-1
J gene: TRBJ2-4
D gene: TRBD2
clone size: many
CDR3 DNA: TGCAGTGCTAAACCGGGAGGGGTAAGAGACATTCAGTACTTC
CDR3 protein: CSAKPGGVRDIQYF

V gene: TRBV3-1
J gene: TRBJ1-2
D gene: -
clone size: many
CDR3 DNA: TGTGCCAGCAGCCAAGAGAACAGAGGTTATGGCTACACCTTC
CDR3 protein: CASSQENRGYGYTF

V gene: TRBV18
J gene: TRBJ2-1
D gene: TRBD1
clone size: many
CDR3 DNA: TGTGCCAGCTCAGACAGGGGAAAAGTTGAGCAGTTCTTC
CDR3 protein: CASSDRGKVEQFF

V gene: TRBV28
J gene: TRBJ2-5
D gene: -
clone size: many
CDR3 DNA: TGTGCCAGCAGTCTTCGGCGGGAGACCCAGTACTTC
CDR3 protein: CASSLRRETQYF

V gene: TRBV7-2
J gene: TRBJ2-5
D gene: -
clone size: many
CDR3 DNA: TGTGCCAGCAGCCGCCTAACAGGGAAAGAGACCCAGTACTTC
CDR3 protein: CASSRLTGKETQYF